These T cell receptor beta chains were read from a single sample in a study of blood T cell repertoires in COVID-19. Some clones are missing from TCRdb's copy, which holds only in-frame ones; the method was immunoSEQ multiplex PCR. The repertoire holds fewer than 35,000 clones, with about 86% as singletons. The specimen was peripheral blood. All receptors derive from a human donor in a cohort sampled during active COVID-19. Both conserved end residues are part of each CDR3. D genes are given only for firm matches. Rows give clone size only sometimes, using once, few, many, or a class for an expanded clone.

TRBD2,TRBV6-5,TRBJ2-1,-,CATRYGGGINEQFF,TGTGCCACCCGTTATGGGGGGGGGATCAATGAGCAGTTCTTC
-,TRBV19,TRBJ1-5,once,CASSLRDTNQPQHF,TGTGCCAGTAGTCTCCGGGACACCAATCAGCCCCAGCATTTT
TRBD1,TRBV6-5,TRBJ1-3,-,CASSRTGSGNTIYF,TGTGCCAGCAGTAGGACAGGCTCTGGAAACACCATATATTTT
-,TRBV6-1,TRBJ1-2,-,CASSEPWDTYGYTF,TGTGCCAGCAGTGAACCATGGGACACGTATGGCTACACCTTC
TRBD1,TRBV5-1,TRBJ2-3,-,CASSLRPGQGGTDTQYF,TGCGCCAGCAGCTTGCGACCGGGACAGGGAGGCACAGATACGCAGTATTTT
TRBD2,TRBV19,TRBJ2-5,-,CASSIAPGLLKETQYF,TGTGCCAGTAGTATAGCCCCGGGACTACTAAAAGAGACCCAGTACTTC
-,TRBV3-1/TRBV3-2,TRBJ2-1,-,CASSQEARFEQFF,TGTGCCAGCAGCCAAGAAGCCCGGTTCGAGCAGTTCTTC
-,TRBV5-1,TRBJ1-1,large,CASSLEAGGYPEAFF,TGCGCCAGCAGCTTGGAGGCGGGGGGCTATCCTGAAGCTTTCTTT
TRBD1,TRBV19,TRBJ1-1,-,CASSPPPGGAFF,TGTGCCAGTAGTCCCCCGCCAGGGGGAGCTTTCTTT
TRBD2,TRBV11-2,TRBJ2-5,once,CASTWQYEGGSQETQYF,TGTGCCAGCACCTGGCAATACGAGGGAGGGTCCCAAGAGACCCAGTACTTC
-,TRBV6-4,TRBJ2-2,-,CASSDSTREKGGGDPTGELFF,TGTGCCAGCAGTGACTCGACTCGGGAAAAAGGTGGAGGGGACCCTACCGGGGAGCTGTTTTTT
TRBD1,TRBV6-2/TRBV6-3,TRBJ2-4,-,CASSYSGRGRIQYF,TGTGCCAGCAGTTACTCGGGTAGGGGGCGCATTCAGTACTTC
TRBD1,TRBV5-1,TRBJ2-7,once,CASTPGQVNEQYF,TGCGCCAGCACCCCGGGACAGGTTAACGAGCAGTACTTC
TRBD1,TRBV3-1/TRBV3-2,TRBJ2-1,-,CASSYTGAHNEQFF,TGTGCCAGCAGTTATACAGGGGCCCACAATGAGCAGTTCTTC
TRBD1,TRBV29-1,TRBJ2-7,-,CSVKDRGIHEQYF,TGCAGCGTGAAGGACAGGGGGATCCACGAGCAGTACTTC
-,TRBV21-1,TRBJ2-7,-,CASSKATPRGLGSYEQYF,TGTGCCAGCAGCAAAGCCACACCCAGGGGTCTTGGCTCCTACGAGCAGTACTTC
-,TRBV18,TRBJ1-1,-,CASSPRRGGRTEAFF,TGTGCCAGCTCACCAAGGAGGGGGGGCCGCACTGAAGCTTTCTTT
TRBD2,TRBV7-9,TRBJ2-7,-,CAGALAGGNEQYF,TGTGCCGGCGCCCTCGCGGGGGGCAACGAGCAGTACTTC
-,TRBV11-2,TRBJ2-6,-,CASSSSGRSGANVLTF,TGTGCCAGCAGCTCAAGCGGACGCTCTGGGGCCAACGTCCTGACTTTC
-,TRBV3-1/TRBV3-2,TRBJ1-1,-,CASSPRAGLNTEAFF,TGTGCCAGCAGCCCCAGAGCGGGATTGAACACTGAAGCTTTCTTT
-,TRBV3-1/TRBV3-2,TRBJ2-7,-,CASQGAYEQYF,TGTGCCAGCCAAGGGGCCTACGAGCAGTACTTC
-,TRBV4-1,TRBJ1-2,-,CASSSWGGYTF,TGCGCCAGCAGCTCCTGGGGCGGCTACACCTTC
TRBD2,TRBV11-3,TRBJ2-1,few,CASSSRTSGNEQFF,TGTGCCAGCAGTTCGAGGACTAGCGGCAATGAGCAGTTCTTC
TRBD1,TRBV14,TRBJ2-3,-,CASSAYRGRETDTQYF,TGTGCCAGCAGCGCGTACAGGGGGAGAGAGACAGATACGCAGTATTTT
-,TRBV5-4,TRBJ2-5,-,CASSGGLGQETQYF,TGTGCCAGCAGCGGAGGACTGGGGCAAGAGACCCAGTACTTC
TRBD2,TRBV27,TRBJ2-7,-,CASSSAGGRAIHEQYF,TGTGCCAGCAGCTCGGCCGGCGGGAGGGCCATACACGAGCAGTACTTC
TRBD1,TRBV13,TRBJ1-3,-,CASSFRDRGVRSSGNTIYF,TGTGCCAGCAGCTTCCGGGACAGGGGTGTACGGAGCTCTGGAAACACCATATATTTT
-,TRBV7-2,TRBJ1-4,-,CASSLSYNEKLFF,TGTGCCAGCAGCTTATCCTATAATGAAAAACTGTTTTTT
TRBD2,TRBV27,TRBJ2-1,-,CASSPPRTSGRTNEQFF,TGTGCCAGCAGCCCCCCTCGGACTAGCGGGAGAACGAATGAGCAGTTCTTC
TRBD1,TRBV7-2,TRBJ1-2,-,CASNPTGGNYGYTF,TGTGCCAGCAACCCGACAGGGGGCAACTATGGCTACACCTTC
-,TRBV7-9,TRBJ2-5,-,CASSYRGASGQETQYF,TGTGCCAGCAGTTACAGGGGGGCTAGCGGACAAGAGACCCAGTACTTC
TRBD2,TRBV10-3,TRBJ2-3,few,CAISPGGSTDTQYF,TGTGCCATCAGTCCGGGGGGAAGCACAGATACGCAGTATTTT
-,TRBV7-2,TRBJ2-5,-,CASSSVRGGGETQYF,TGTGCCAGCAGCTCAGTGAGGGGGGGCGGAGAGACCCAGTACTTC
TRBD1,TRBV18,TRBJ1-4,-,CASSPRDSNEKLFF,TGTGCCAGCTCACCCCGGGACAGTAATGAAAAACTGTTTTTT
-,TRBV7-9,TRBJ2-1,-,CASSFSDRYNEQFF,TGTGCCAGCAGCTTTTCAGACAGATACAATGAGCAGTTCTTC
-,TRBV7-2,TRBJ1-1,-,CASSFTGFMNTEAFF,TGTGCCAGCAGCTTTACAGGGTTCATGAACACTGAAGCTTTCTTT
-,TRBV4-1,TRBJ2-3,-,CASSSTFPTLGSGTDTQYF,TGCGCCAGCAGCTCCACTTTCCCGACTTTGGGGAGTGGCACAGATACGCAGTATTTT
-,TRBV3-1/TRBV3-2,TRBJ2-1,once,CASSQEIDPDNRANEQFF,TGTGCCAGCAGCCAAGAAATCGACCCAGACAATAGAGCCAATGAGCAGTTCTTC
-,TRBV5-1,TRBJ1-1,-,CASTMNSNTEAFF,TGCGCCAGCACCATGAACAGTAACACTGAAGCTTTCTTT
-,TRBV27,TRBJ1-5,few,CASSPTTLTDSNQPQHF,TGTGCCAGCAGCCCTACGACCCTGACAGATAGCAATCAGCCCCAGCATTTT
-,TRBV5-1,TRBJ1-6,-,CASRRGQRGPNSPLHF,TGCGCCAGCAGACGAGGACAGCGAGGGCCAAATTCACCCCTCCACTTT
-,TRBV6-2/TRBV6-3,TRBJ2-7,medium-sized,CASSYSSGEQYF,TGTGCCAGCAGTTACTCCTCCGGCGAGCAGTACTTC
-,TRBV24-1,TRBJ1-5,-,CATSDPRESNQPQHF,TGTGCCACCAGTGATCCACGGGAAAGCAATCAGCCCCAGCATTTT
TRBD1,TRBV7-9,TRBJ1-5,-,CASSSRARGDSNQPQHF,TGTGCCAGCAGCTCCCGGGCCAGGGGGGATAGCAATCAGCCCCAGCATTTT
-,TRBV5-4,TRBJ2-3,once,CASTLGGGSTDTQYF,TGTGCCAGCACCTTGGGTGGCGGAAGCACAGATACGCAGTATTTT
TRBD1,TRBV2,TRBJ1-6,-,CASSEQGAIWGSPLHF,TGTGCCAGCAGTGAACAGGGGGCGATTTGGGGTTCACCCCTCCACTTT
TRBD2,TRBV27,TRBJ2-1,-,CASSSSTSGRGNEQFF,TGTGCCAGCAGTTCATCGACTAGCGGGAGGGGGAATGAGCAGTTCTTC
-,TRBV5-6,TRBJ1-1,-,CASSYRVEAFF,TGTGCCAGCAGCTACAGGGTTGAAGCTTTCTTT
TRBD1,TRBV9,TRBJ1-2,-,CASSPGTDLHGYTF,TGTGCCAGCAGCCCCGGGACAGACTTACATGGCTACACCTTC
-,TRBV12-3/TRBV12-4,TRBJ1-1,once,CASKWTLDTEAFF,TGTGCCAGCAAGTGGACTTTAGACACTGAAGCTTTCTTT
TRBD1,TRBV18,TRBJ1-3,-,CASSPGTAGNTIYF,TGTGCCAGCTCACCGGGGACAGCTGGAAACACCATATATTTT
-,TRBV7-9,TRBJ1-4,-,CASSGVQNEKLFF,TGTGCCAGCAGCGGCGTACAGAATGAAAAACTGTTTTTT